Each of the 8 T cell receptor beta chains below was sequenced from the same sample in a study of shared clonotypes between healthy human individuals. The table came from immunoSEQ multiplex PCR; TCRdb's copy has only in-frame clones and leaves some out. This table holds hundreds of thousands of clones, approximately 79% found once. Sequenced material: memory CD4+ T cells sorted from blood. Subset noted: CD45RA-negative fraction. These receptors were collected from a man between 25 and 39 years old in good health.

Notes on this clone: A read error may account for a junction end that differs from germline. This chain connects TRBV14 to TRBJ2-7; 13 bases match TRBD2. Germline loops: CDR1 SGHDN, CDR2 FVKESK. CDR3 length equals 13 residues. The CDR3 spells CASSQTTSGRINF. The CDR3 coding sequence is TGTGCCAGCAGCCAAACGACTAGCGGGAGGATCAACTTC.

The chain links TRBV6-6 to TRBJ2-2; 7 bases are a match to TRBD1. This CDR3 is built from 16 residues. V lost 0 bases to trimming and J lost 7 bases; unmatched junction nucleotides: 8. The germline CDR1 and CDR2 sequences are MNHNY and SVGAGI (reference sequence). Here the CDR3 DNA reads TGTGCCAGCAGTTACTCGAGAGACAGGGATAGCGGGGAGCTGTTTTTT. Translation: CASSYSRDRDSGELFF.

The chain joins TRBV5-4 to TRBJ2-7, with no clear D. The CDR3 is 15 residues long. In germline, CDR1 is SGHNT, CDR2 YYREEE (reference sequence). V lost 0 bases, J lost 5 bases, and 15 bases lay in between. Here the CDR3 reads CASSLGSGSHDEQYF. The DNA for the CDR3 is TGTGCCAGCAGCTTGGGATCGGGCAGCCATGACGAGCAGTACTTC.

The count of this clone is one. V is TRBV19 and J is TRBJ2-1, with 8 bases identical to TRBD2. CDR3 length equals 16 residues. The V gene end was trimmed by 7 bases and the J gene end by 14 bases; junction bases not matched to a gene: 22. Germline CDR1 reads LNHDA; CDR2 reads SQIVND (reference sequence). Written as DNA, the CDR3 is TGTGCCAGTACCCCGAGTAGGGCTTCTAGCGGGCCCAGGGAGTTCTTC. Translation: CASTPSRASSGPREFF.

The rearrangement uses TRBV28 and TRBJ2-5; D may be TRBD2 (6 bases). The CDR3 is made up of 17 amino acids. CDR1 and CDR2 from the germline V gene are MDHEN and SYDVKM. V gave up 7 bases and J gave up 0 bases, with 21 bases separating them. The CDR3 DNA reads TGTGCCAGCAAGACGGGGCGAGGGCGGGACCACCAAGAGACCCAGTACTTC. Its translation: CASKTGRGRDHQETQYF. Based on the CDR3 plus reference TRBV28 and TRBJ2-5, the full variable domain is DVKVTQSSRYLVKRTGEKVFLECVQDMDHENMFWYRQDPGLGLRLIYFSYDVKMKEKGDIPEGYSVSREKKERFSLILESASTNQTSMYLCASKTGRGRDHQETQYFGPGTRLLVL.

The chain uses TRBV7-9 and TRBJ1-5; no clear D. Trimming took off 0 bases at V and 11 bases at J, with 11 bases between the two ends. This CDR3 spans 13 amino acids. The germline V gene has CDR1 SEHNR and CDR2 FQNEAQ (reference sequence). CDR3 region: CASSLAGEGAQHF. The CDR3 region has the DNA TGTGCCAGCAGCTTAGCTGGTGAAGGTGCCCAGCATTTT. Full variable domain (outside the CDR3, taken from reference TRBV7-9 and TRBJ1-5): DTGVSQNPRHKITKRGQNVTFRCDPISEHNRLYWYRQTLGQGPEFLTYFQNEAQLEKSRLLSDRFSAERPKGSFSTLEIQRTEQGDSAMYLCASSLAGEGAQHFGDGTRLSIL.

This chain connects TRBV25-1 to TRBJ1-1; the D is unclear. V lost 3 bases and J lost 1, with 3 bases in between. The CDR3 sequence is 12 residues long. CDR1 is MGHDK and CDR2 is SYGVNS in the germline V gene. In DNA form, the CDR3 reads TGTGCCAGCAGTGACCGGAACACTGAAGCTTTCTTT. Amino acid sequence: CASSDRNTEAFF.

Of note for this clone: Other nucleotide sequences in the sample specify the same CDR3. CDR3 amino acids: CASSPTSGSSYEQYF. Here the CDR3 DNA reads TGTGCCAGCTCACCTACTAGCGGGAGCTCCTACGAGCAGTACTTC. The chain carries TRBV18 and TRBJ2-7; 11 bases fit TRBD2. The CDR3 spans 15 residues. J lost 0 bases, V lost 3 bases, and 1 base had no gene match. Germline-derived CDR1 and CDR2 are KGHSH and LQKENI.